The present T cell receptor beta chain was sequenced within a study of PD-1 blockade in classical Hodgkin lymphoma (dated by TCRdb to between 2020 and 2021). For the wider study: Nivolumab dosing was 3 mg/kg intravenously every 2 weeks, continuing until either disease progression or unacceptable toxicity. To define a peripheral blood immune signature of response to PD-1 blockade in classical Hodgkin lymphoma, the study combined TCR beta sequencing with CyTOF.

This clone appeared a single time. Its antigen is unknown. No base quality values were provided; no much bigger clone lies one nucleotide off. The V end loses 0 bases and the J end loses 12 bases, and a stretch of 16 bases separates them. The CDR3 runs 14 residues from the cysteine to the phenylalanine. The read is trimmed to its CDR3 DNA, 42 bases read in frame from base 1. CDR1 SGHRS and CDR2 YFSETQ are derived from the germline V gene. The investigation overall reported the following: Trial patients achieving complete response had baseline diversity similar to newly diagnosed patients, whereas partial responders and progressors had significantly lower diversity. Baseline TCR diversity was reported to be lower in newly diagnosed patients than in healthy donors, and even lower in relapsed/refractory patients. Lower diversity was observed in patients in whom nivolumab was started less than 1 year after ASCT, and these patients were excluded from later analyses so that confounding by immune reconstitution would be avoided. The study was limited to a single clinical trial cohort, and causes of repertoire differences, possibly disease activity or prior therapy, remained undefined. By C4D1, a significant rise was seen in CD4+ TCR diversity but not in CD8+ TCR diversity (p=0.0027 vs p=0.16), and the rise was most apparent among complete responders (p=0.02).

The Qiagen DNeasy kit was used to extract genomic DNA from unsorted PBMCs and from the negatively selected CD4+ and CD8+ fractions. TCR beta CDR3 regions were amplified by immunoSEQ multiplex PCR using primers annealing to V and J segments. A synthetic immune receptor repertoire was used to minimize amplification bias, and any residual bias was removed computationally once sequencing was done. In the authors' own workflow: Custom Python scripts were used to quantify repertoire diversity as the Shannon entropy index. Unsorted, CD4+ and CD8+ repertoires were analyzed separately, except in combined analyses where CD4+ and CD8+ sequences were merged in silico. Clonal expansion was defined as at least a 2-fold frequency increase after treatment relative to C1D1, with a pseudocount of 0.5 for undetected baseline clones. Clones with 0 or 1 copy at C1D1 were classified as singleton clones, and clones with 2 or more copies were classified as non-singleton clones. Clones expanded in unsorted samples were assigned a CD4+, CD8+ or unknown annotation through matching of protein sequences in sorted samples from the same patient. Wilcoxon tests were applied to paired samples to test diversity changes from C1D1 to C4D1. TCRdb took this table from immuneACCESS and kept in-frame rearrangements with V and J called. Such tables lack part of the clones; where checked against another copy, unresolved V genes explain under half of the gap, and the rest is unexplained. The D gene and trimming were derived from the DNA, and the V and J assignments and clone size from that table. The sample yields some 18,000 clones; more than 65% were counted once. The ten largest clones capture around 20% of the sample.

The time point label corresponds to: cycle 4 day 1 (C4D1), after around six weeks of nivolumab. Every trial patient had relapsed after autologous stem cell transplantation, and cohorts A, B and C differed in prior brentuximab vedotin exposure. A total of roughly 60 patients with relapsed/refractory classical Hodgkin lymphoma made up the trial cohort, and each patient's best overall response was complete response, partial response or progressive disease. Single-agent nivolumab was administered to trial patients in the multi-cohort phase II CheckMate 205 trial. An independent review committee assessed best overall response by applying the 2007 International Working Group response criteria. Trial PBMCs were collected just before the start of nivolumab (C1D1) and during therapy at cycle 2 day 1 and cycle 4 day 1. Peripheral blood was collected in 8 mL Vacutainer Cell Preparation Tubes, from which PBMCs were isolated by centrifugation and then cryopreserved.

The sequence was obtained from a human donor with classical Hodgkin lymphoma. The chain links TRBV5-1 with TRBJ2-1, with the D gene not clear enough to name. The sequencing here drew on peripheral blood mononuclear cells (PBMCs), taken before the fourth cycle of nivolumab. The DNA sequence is TGCGCCAGCAGCTTGGCCATGAACAACGTCGGGCAGTTCTTC. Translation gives CASSLAMNNVGQFF.